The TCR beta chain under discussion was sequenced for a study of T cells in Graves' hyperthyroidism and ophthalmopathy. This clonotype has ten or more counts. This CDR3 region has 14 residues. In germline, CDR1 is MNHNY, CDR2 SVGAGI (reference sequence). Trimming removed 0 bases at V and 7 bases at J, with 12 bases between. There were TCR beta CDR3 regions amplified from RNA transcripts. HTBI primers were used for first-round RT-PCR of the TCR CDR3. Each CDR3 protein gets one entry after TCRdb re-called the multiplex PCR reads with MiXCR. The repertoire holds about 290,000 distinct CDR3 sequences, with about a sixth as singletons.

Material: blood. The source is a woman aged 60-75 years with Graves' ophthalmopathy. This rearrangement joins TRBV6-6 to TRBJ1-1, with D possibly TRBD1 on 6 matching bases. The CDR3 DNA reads TGTGCCAGCAGTTACTCGAACGGGGGCAGTGAAGCTTTCTTT. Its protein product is CASSYSNGGSEAFF.